Each of the 13 T cell receptor beta chains below was sequenced from the same sample in a study of OX40 agonist ivuxolimab in advanced cancers. Some clones are missing from TCRdb's copy, which holds only in-frame ones; the method was immunoSEQ multiplex PCR. The repertoire holds 60,000 to 90,000 clones, with 70% to 90% as singletons. Material: CD4+ or CD8+ T cells sorted from blood, obtained in a trial of the OX40 agonist ivuxolimab. These receptors originate from an adult with an advanced solid tumor such as melanoma, head and neck, liver or kidney cancer.

The V gene is TRBV4-3, the J gene TRBJ1-1, with 8 positions matching TRBD1. Germline values: CDR1 LGHNA, CDR2 YSLEER. The CDR3 sequence is 13 residues long. V lost 8 bases to trimming and J lost 4 bases; unmatched junction nucleotides: 6. In DNA, the CDR3 is TGCGCCAGCGGGATGGACAGGGTCACTGAAGCTTTCTTT. Translated, it gives CASGMDRVTEAFF.

The rearrangement uses TRBV5-1 and TRBJ1-1, with TRBD1 matching over 9 bases. V trimming: 4 bases; J trimming: 1 base; junction bases outside the gene matches: 17. Germline-derived CDR1 and CDR2 are SGHRS and YFSETQ. This CDR3 is 19 amino acids long. The CDR3 nucleotides read TGCGCCAGCAGCCCTCGCGGGGACAGGGAACTAAGGGGGAACACTGAAGCTTTCTTT. Translated, it gives CASSPRGDRELRGNTEAFF.

The chain couples TRBV10-3 to TRBJ2-3; no reliable D call. V was trimmed by 6 bases and J by 2 bases, leaving 15 bases between them. Germline CDR1 ENHRY, CDR2 SYGVKD. The CDR3 covers 15 residues. The CDR3 DNA reads TGTGCCATCAGCAAAACGACCGTATTCACAGATACGCAGTATTTT. This translates into CAISKTTVFTDTQYF.

This clone turned up a few times. The chain is built from TRBV6-1 and TRBJ2-2; D might be TRBD1 (6 bases). The germline V and J ends were trimmed by 10 bases and 0 bases, with 15 bases remaining between them. This CDR3 spans 15 amino acids. The V gene's germline CDR1 is MNHNS and CDR2 SASEGT. CDR3 protein: CATTPGQPNTGELFF. CDR3 DNA: TGTGCCACGACGCCGGGACAACCGAACACCGGGGAGCTGTTTTTT.

The gene calls are TRBV5-1 and TRBJ1-2; 9 positions match TRBD1. The CDR3 length is 15 residues. Germline CDR1 and CDR2: SGHRS and YFSETQ. The J segment lost 3 bases and the V segment lost 0 bases, leaving 3 bases of the junction unmatched. CDR3 in amino acids: CASSLADRGDYGYTF. In nucleotides, the CDR3 is TGCGCCAGCAGCTTGGCCGACAGGGGGGACTATGGCTACACCTTC. The variable domain in full, with the rest retrieved from reference TRBV5-1 and TRBJ1-2, is KAGVTQTPRYLIKTRGQQVTLSCSPISGHRSVSWYQQTPGQGLQFLFEYFSETQRNKGNFPGRFSGRQFSNSRSEMNVSTLELGDSALYLCASSLADRGDYGYTFGSGTRLTVV.

This rearrangement joins TRBV6-1 to TRBJ2-2; the match to TRBD2 covers 7 bases. This CDR3 has 14 residues. CDR1 MNHNS and CDR2 SASEGT come from the germline V gene. J gave up 5 bases and V 8 bases, and 8 bases lay outside the gene matches. The DNA for the CDR3 is TGTGCCAGCTTAGGACTAGTGTCTACCGGGGAGCTGTTTTTT. Its translation: CASLGLVSTGELFF.

V gene TRBV10-3 combines with J gene TRBJ2-7, with D perhaps TRBD1 (6 bases). From germline, CDR1 is ENHRY and CDR2 SYGVKD. V lost 4 bases and J lost 4, with 23 bases in between. The CDR3 length is 17 residues. For the CDR3, the DNA is TGTGCCATCAGTGCGATAGCAGGGGACCTCGGCTCTTACGAGCAGTACTTC. Amino acid sequence: CAISAIAGDLGSYEQYF.

The V gene is TRBV7-2, the J gene TRBJ2-3; tentatively, D is TRBD2 (6 bases). The CDR3 runs to 17 residues. V was pared by 6 bases and J by 1 base, with 20 bases between. Germline V gene data show CDR1 as SGHTA and CDR2 as FQGNSA. CDR3 in amino acids: CASSSRGGGWGTDTQYF. CDR3 DNA: TGTGCCAGCAGTTCCCGTGGTGGAGGGTGGGGCACAGATACGCAGTATTTT.

This clone was seen only a few times. V usage is TRBV6-5 and J usage is TRBJ1-1; 8 nucleotides align to TRBD1. Germline CDR1 and CDR2: MNHEY and SVGAGI. The CDR3 has 15 amino acids. Germline trimming cut 5 bases from V and 3 bases from J; bases unmatched to any gene: 8. In DNA form, the CDR3 reads TGTGCCAGCAGTGCCCGGACAGGGCGGGACACTGAAGCTTTCTTT. It encodes CASSARTGRDTEAFF.

The chain couples TRBV11-3 to TRBJ2-2, with D unclear. The V end lost 8 bases, the J end lost 1 base, and 11 bases lay between the germline ends. Germline V CDR1 and CDR2: SGHNT, YENEEA. There are 14 residues in the CDR3. CDR3 region: CASSLAGNTGELFF. In nucleotides, the CDR3 is TGTGCCAGCTCCCTGGCAGGGAACACCGGGGAGCTGTTTTTT.

The chain combines TRBV5-6 with TRBJ1-5, with no clear D. The CDR3 length is 14 residues. V lost 2 bases and J lost 6, with 12 bases in between. Germline V gene sequence: CDR1 SGHDT, CDR2 YYEEEE. The CDR3 DNA follows: TGTGCCAGCAGCTTCTGGGATTTCGGTCAGCCCCAGCATTTT. It translates to CASSFWDFGQPQHF.

The chain recombines TRBV19 with TRBJ2-1, with 9 nucleotides matching TRBD2. This CDR3 has 15 amino acids. The V gene's germline CDR1 is LNHDA and CDR2 SQIVND (reference sequence). V trimming: 2 bases; J trimming: 8 bases; junction bases outside the gene matches: 7. CDR3 amino acids: CASSITSGPWDEQFF. The CDR3 nucleotides read TGTGCCAGTAGTATAACTAGCGGGCCCTGGGATGAGCAGTTCTTC.

The rearrangement uses TRBV5-1 and TRBJ1-5, with no clear D. From germline, CDR1 is SGHRS and CDR2 YFSETQ. V lost 5 bases to trimming and J lost 0 bases, with 6 bases between them. The CDR3 is 13 residues long. The CDR3 sequence is CASRSDSNQPQHF. The CDR3 nucleotides read TGCGCCAGCAGATCGGATAGCAATCAGCCCCAGCATTTT.